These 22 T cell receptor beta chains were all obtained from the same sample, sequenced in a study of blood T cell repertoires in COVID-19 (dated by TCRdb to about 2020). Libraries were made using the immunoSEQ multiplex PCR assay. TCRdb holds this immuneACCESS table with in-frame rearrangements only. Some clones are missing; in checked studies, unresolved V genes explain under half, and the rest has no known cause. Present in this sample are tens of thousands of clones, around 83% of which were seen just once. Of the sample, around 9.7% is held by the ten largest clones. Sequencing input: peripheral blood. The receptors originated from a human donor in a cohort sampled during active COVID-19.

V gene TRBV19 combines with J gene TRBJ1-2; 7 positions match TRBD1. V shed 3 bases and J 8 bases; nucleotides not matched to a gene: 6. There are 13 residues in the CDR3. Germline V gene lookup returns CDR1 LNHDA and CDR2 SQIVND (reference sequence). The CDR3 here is CASSMKGARGYTF. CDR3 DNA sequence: TGTGCCAGTAGTATGAAGGGGGCTCGAGGCTACACCTTC.

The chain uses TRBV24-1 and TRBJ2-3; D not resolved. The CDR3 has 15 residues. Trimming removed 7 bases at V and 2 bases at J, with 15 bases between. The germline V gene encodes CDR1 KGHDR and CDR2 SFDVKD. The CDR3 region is CATSAGRGNTDTQYF. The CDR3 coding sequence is TGTGCCACCAGCGCCGGTCGAGGAAACACAGATACGCAGTATTTT.

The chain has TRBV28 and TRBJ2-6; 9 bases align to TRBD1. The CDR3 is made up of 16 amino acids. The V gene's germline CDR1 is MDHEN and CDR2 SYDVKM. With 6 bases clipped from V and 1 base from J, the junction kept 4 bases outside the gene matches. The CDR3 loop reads CASSHRGPSGANVLTF. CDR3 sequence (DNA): TGTGCCAGCAGCCACAGGGGGCCGTCTGGGGCCAACGTCCTGACTTTC.

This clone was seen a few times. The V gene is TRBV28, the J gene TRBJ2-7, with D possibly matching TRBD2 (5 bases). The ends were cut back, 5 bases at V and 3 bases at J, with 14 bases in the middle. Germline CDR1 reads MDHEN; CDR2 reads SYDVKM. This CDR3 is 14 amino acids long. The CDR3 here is CASSRPGTIYEQYF. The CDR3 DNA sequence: TGTGCCAGCAGTCGCCCGGGAACGATCTACGAGCAGTACTTC. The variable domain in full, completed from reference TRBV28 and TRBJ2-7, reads DVKVTQSSRYLVKRTGEKVFLECVQDMDHENMFWYRQDPGLGLRLIYFSYDVKMKEKGDIPEGYSVSREKKERFSLILESASTNQTSMYLCASSRPGTIYEQYFGPGTRLTVT.

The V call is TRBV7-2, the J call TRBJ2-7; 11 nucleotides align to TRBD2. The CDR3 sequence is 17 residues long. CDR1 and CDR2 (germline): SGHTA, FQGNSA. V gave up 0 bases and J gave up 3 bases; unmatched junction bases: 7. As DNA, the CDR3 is TGTGCCAGCAGCTTAGCTATTATAGCGGGGGGGAACTACGAGCAGTACTTC. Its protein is CASSLAIIAGGNYEQYF.

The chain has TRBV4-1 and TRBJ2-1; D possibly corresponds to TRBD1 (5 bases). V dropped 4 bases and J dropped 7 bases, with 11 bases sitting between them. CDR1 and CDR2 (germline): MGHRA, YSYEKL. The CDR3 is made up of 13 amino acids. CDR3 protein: CASSLLQGNEQFF. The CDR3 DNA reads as TGCGCCAGCAGCCTCCTCCAGGGAAATGAGCAGTTCTTC.

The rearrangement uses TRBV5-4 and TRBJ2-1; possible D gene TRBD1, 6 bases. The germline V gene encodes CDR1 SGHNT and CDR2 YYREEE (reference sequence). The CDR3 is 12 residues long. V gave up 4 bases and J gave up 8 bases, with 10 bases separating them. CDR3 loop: CASSQGWYEQFF. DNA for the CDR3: TGTGCCAGCAGCCAGGGGTGGTATGAGCAGTTCTTC.

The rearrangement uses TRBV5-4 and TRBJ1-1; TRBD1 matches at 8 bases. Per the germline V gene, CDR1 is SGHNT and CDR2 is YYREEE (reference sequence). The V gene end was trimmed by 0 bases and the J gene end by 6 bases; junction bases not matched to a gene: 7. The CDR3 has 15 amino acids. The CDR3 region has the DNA TGTGCCAGCAGCTTGGAACCACAGGGGGAGGCTGAAGCTTTCTTT. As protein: CASSLEPQGEAEAFF.

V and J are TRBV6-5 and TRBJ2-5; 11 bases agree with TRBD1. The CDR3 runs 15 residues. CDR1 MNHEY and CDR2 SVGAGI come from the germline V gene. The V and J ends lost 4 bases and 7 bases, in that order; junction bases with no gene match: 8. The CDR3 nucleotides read TGTGCCAGCAGTTCCCCCGGGACAGGGGGTGGGACCCAGTACTTC. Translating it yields CASSSPGTGGGTQYF.

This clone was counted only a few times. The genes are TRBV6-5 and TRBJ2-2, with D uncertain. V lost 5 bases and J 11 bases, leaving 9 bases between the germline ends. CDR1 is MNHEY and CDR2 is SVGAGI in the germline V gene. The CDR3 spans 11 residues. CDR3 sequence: CASSLRGELFF. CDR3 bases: TGTGCCAGCAGTCTACGAGGAGAGCTGTTTTTT.

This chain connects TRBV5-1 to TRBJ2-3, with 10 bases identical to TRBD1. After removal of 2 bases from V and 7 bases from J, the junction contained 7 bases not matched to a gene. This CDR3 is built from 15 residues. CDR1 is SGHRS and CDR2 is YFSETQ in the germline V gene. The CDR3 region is CASSLGQGGQNTQYF. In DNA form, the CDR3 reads TGCGCCAGCAGCTTAGGACAGGGGGGGCAAAATACGCAGTATTTT.

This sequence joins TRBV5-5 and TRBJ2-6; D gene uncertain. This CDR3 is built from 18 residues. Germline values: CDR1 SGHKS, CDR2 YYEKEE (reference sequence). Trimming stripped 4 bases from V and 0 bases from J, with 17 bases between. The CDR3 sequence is CASSLLYQASSGANVLTF. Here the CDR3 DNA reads TGTGCCAGCAGCCTTTTATACCAGGCCAGCTCTGGGGCCAACGTCCTGACTTTC.

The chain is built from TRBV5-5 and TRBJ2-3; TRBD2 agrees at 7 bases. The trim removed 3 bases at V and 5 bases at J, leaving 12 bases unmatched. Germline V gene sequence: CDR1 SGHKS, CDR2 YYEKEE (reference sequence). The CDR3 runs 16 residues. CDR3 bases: TGTGCCAGCAGCTCCCTGACAGCGGGGTCTGGAGATACGCAGTATTTT. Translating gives CASSSLTAGSGDTQYF.

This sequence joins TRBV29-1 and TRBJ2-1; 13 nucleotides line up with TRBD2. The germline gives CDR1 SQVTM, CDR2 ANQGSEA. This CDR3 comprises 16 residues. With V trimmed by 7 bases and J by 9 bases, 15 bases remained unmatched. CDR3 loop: CSAIRTGLAGVIEQFF. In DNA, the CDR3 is TGCAGCGCTATTCGCACCGGACTAGCGGGAGTTATTGAGCAGTTCTTC.

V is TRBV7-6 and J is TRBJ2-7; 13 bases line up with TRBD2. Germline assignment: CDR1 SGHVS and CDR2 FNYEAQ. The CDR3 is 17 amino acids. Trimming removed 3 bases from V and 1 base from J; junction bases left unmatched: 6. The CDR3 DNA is TGTGCCAGCAGCTTCACCCGGGGACTAGCGGGGTCCTACGAGCAGTACTTC. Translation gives CASSFTRGLAGSYEQYF.

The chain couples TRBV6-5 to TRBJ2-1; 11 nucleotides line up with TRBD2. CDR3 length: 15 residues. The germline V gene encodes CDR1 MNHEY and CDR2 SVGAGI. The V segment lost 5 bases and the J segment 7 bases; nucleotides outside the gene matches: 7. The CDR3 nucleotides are TGTGCCAGCAGTATAGCTAGCGGGGGGCCAAATGAGCAGTTCTTC. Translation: CASSIASGGPNEQFF.

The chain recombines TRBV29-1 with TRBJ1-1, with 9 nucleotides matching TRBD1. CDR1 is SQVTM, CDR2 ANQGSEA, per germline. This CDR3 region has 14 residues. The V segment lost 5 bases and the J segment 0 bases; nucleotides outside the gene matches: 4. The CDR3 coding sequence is TGCAGCGTTCAACGGACAGGGGTGAACACTGAAGCTTTCTTT. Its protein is CSVQRTGVNTEAFF.

CDR3 in DNA: TGTGCCAGCAGCCCAGTTACGGGCAATGAGCAGTTCTTC. Translating it yields CASSPVTGNEQFF. This chain joins TRBV7-2 and TRBJ2-1, with unresolved D. Trimming cost V 5 bases and J 6 bases, with 11 bases left between them. The CDR3 sequence is 13 residues long. From germline, CDR1 is SGHTA and CDR2 FQGNSA.

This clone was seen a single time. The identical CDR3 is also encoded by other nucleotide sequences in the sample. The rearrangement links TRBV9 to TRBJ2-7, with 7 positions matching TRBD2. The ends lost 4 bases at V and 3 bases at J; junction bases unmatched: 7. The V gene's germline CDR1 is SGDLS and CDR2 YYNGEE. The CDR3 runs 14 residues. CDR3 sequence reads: CASSPRTSGYEQYF. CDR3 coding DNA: TGTGCCAGCAGCCCAAGGACTAGTGGCTACGAGCAGTACTTC.

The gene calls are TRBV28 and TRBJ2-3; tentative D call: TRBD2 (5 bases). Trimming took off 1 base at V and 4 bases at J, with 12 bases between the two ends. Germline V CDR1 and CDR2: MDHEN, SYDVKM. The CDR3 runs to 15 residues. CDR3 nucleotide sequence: TGTGCCAGCAGTTTATACGGGGTTGGGGCAGATACGCAGTATTTT. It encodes CASSLYGVGADTQYF. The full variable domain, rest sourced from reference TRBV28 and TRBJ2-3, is DVKVTQSSRYLVKRTGEKVFLECVQDMDHENMFWYRQDPGLGLRLIYFSYDVKMKEKGDIPEGYSVSREKKERFSLILESASTNQTSMYLCASSLYGVGADTQYFGPGTRLTVL.

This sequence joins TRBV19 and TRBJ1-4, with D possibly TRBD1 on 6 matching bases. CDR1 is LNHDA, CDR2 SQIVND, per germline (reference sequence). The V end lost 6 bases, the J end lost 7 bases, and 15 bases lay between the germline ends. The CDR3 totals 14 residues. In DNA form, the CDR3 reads TGTGCCAGTAGGGACAGTTCCTATGGTGAAAAACTGTTTTTT. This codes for CASRDSSYGEKLFF.

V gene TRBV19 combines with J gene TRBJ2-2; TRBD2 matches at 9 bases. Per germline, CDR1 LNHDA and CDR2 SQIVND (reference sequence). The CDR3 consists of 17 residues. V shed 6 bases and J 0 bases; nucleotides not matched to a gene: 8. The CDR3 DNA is TGTGCCAGTAGGCGTGAGCGGGGGGCCTCGAACACCGGGGAGCTGTTTTTT. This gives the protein CASRRERGASNTGELFF.